This TCR beta chain was documented in a study of blood T cell repertoires in COVID-19. Study at large: Sites across the United States, Italy and Spain contributed samples from acute and convalescent COVID-19.

Libraries were prepared by immunoSEQ multiplex PCR; TCRdb keeps only in-frame clonotypes and omits some of them. The sample has 100,000 to 150,000 clones, 80% to 90% seen once. CDR3 length equals 13 residues. V lost 2 bases, J lost 8 bases, and 7 bases lay in between. Sequencing input: peripheral blood. This chain uses TRBV12-3 or TRBV12-4 with TRBJ1-6; D not resolved. This receptor was obtained from a man aged 50-59 years with active or convalescent COVID-19. Here the CDR3 reads CASSLKGDSPLHF. DNA for the CDR3: TGTGCCAGCAGTTTAAAGGGAGATTCACCCCTCCACTTT.